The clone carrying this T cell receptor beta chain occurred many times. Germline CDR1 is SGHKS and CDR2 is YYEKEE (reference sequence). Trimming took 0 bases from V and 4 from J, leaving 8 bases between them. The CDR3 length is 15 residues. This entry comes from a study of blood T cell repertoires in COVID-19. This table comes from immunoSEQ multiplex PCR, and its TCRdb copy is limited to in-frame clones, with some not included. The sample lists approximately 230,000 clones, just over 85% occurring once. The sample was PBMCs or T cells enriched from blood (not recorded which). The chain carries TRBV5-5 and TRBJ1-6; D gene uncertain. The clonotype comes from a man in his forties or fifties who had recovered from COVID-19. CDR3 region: CASSLVSGYNSPLHF. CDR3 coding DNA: TGTGCCAGCAGCTTGGTGTCGGGTTATAATTCACCCCTCCACTTT.